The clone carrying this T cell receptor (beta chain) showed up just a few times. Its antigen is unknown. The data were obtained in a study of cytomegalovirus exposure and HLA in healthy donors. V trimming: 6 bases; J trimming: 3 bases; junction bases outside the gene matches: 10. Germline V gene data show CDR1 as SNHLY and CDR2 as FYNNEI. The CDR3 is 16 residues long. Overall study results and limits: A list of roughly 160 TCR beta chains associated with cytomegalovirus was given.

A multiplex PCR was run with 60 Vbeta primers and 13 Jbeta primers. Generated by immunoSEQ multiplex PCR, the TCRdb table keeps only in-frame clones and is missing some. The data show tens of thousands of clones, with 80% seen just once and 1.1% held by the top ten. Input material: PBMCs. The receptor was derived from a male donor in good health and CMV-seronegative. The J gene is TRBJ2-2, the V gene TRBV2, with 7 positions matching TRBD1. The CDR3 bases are TGTGCCAGCAGGAAATACAGGGGAGCGGACACCGGGGAGCTGTTTTTT. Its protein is CASRKYRGADTGELFF.